This T cell receptor beta chain was obtained from a study of identical twins. Findings of the study overall: Partial confounding of zero-insertion analyses by invariant MAIT and iNKT cells was possible. Beta out-of-frame sequences showed weaker excess twin sharing. Insertions ran lower in abundant cord blood beta clonotypes, though not in memory repertoires.

This clonotype showed up many times. Antigen: not known. TCRdb redid the calling of the 5' RACE reads with MiXCR, one entry per CDR3 protein. The sample gives approximately 280,000 distinct CDR3 sequences, 8% to 9% of which show up once; less than 2.5% is in the top ten. The CDR3 is 17 residues long. From germline, CDR1 is LNHDA and CDR2 SQIVND (reference sequence). V was pared by 6 bases and J by 0 bases, with 11 bases of the junction left unmatched. These data are also associated with another study on yellow fever vaccine responses in identical twins. This second report adds: Twin vaccine T cell responses reportedly seemed partly convergent, partly personalized.

This receptor was identified in a woman under 30 in good health. The J gene is TRBJ2-3, the V gene TRBV19, with 8 bases lining up with TRBD2. Sequencing used memory (CD45RO+) T cells sorted from blood. CDR3 loop: CASSPAGAVFSTDTQYF. The CDR3 DNA follows: TGTGCCAGTAGCCCAGCGGGGGCCGTTTTTAGCACAGATACGCAGTATTTT.